The 9 T cell receptor beta chains below were found in one sample sequenced in a study of PD-1 blockade in mismatch repair-deficient tumors. Only in-frame clones appear in the TCRdb table, and some are missing; sequencing was by immunoSEQ multiplex PCR. The sample yields 75,000 to 80,000 clones, approximately 80% seen once. The starting material was peripheral blood, obtained 44 weeks after starting pembrolizumab. These receptors were collected from an adult with mismatch repair-deficient cancer.

The chain uses TRBV19 and TRBJ1-2; TRBD1 might be the D (6 bases). The CDR3 is 14 residues long. Germline CDR1 is LNHDA and CDR2 is SQIVND (reference sequence). Trimming pared 7 bases from V and 0 bases from J, leaving 12 bases between. CDR3 residues: CASTPRDTNYGYTF. CDR3 DNA: TGTGCCAGTACCCCCCGGGACACTAACTATGGCTACACCTTC. Full variable domain (remainder filled in from reference TRBV19 and TRBJ1-2): DGGITQSPKYLFRKEGQNVTLSCEQNLNHDAMYWYRQDPGQGLRLIYYSQIVNDFQKGDIAEGYSVSREKKESFPLTVTSAQKNPTAFYLCASTPRDTNYGYTFGSGTRLTVV.

The gene calls are TRBV7-9 and TRBJ2-6; D gene ambiguous. Germline V lookup: CDR1 SEHNR, CDR2 FQNEAQ (reference sequence). This CDR3 region has 16 residues. Trimming cost V 5 bases and J 0 bases, with 11 bases left between them. CDR3 nucleotide sequence: TGTGCCAGCAGCCGTGACGGTTACTCTGGGGCCAACGTCCTGACTTTC. Amino acid sequence: CASSRDGYSGANVLTF.

This chain uses TRBV10-3 with TRBJ2-7, with D unclear. V lost 2 bases and J lost 0, with 11 bases in between. This CDR3 region has 15 residues. The V gene's germline CDR1 is ENHRY and CDR2 SYGVKD. CDR3 loop: CAISERSFSSYEQYF. CDR3 coding DNA: TGTGCCATCAGTGAGAGGTCCTTCAGCTCCTACGAGCAGTACTTC.

This clone has only a few counts. The chain combines TRBV5-4 with TRBJ2-1, with D perhaps TRBD2 (6 bases). The CDR3 is made up of 15 amino acids. Germline values: CDR1 SGHNT, CDR2 YYREEE (reference sequence). Trimming took 4 bases from V and 4 from J, leaving 15 bases between them. CDR3 nucleotides: TGTGCCAGCAGCGACCCGGGACTTACTTACAATGAGCAGTTCTTC. It codes for CASSDPGLTYNEQFF. The whole variable domain, remainder taken from reference TRBV5-4 and TRBJ2-1, is ETGVTQSPTHLIKTRGQQVTLRCSSQSGHNTVSWYQQALGQGPQFIFQYYREEENGRGNFPPRFSGLQFPNYSSELNVNALELDDSALYLCASSDPGLTYNEQFFGPGTRLTVL.

The CDR3 here is CASSHRGAYEQYF. In DNA, the CDR3 is TGTGCCAGCAGTCACAGGGGAGCCTACGAGCAGTACTTC. This chain joins TRBV6-1 and TRBJ2-7; TRBD1 aligns across 7 bases. Per the germline V gene, CDR1 is MNHNS and CDR2 is SASEGT. Trimming removed 5 bases from V and 2 bases from J; junction bases left unmatched: 3. The CDR3 is 13 amino acids.

This clone was seen a few times. The V call is TRBV19, the J call TRBJ1-3; 8 nucleotides agree with TRBD1. CDR1 is LNHDA, CDR2 SQIVND, per germline (reference sequence). This CDR3 spans 15 amino acids. J lost 2 bases, V lost 5 bases, and 5 bases had no gene match. Here the CDR3 reads CASSGQGATGNTIYF. CDR3 DNA: TGTGCCAGTAGTGGTCAGGGGGCAACTGGAAACACCATATATTTT.

J is TRBJ2-7 and V is TRBV5-5; 13 positions agree with TRBD2. The germline V gene encodes CDR1 SGHKS and CDR2 YYEKEE (reference sequence). The CDR3 has 18 amino acids. The ends lost 0 bases at V and 0 bases at J; junction bases unmatched: 6. CDR3 coding DNA: TGTGCCAGCAGCTTGGGACTAGCGGGAGGTTCCTCCTCCTACGAGCAGTACTTC. It translates to CASSLGLAGGSSSYEQYF.

This rearrangement joins TRBV28 to TRBJ2-7; weak D call: TRBD2 (6 bases). CDR3 length: 15 residues. Germline values: CDR1 MDHEN, CDR2 SYDVKM. The V gene lost 3 bases and the J gene lost 6 bases, with 18 bases spanning the gap. DNA for the CDR3: TGTGCCAGCAGTTTGTTTTCGGGGGTTTGGCCCGAGCAGTACTTC. The encoded protein is CASSLFSGVWPEQYF.

V usage is TRBV7-2 and J usage is TRBJ2-1, with 9 bases lining up with TRBD2. Germline CDR1 SGHTA, CDR2 FQGNSA. This CDR3 region has 15 residues. The junction had 6 bases not matched to a gene; V was cut back by 5 bases and J by 4 bases. Here the CDR3 reads CASSQTREGYNEQFF. The CDR3 coding sequence is TGTGCCAGCAGCCAAACGCGGGAGGGTTACAATGAGCAGTTCTTC.